Listed below are T cell receptor beta chains from one sample, sequenced in a study of T-cell memory formation after mild COVID-19. One entry per CDR3 protein, called by TCRdb with MiXCR from the 5' RACE reads. This sample has about 90,000 distinct CDR3 sequences; about 12% occur once, and the top ten carry about 26%. The sequenced material came from PBMCs or a T cell subset sorted from them (not recorded which). These receptor sequences come from an adult woman who had mild COVID-19 (a few samples of this study predate the infection). Cell type and time point are not known. CDR3s include the opening cysteine and the closing phenylalanine or tryptophan. D genes are given only for firm matches. Some rows mark clone size as missing; the rest say once, few, many or name a class of expanded clone.

V	J	D	size	CDR3	DNA
TRBV28	TRBJ2-1	-	many	CASSLTRGPSQFF	TGTGCCAGCAGCCTGACGAGGGGTCCCTCCCAGTTCTTC
TRBV24-1	TRBJ2-2	-	few	CATSDFRSGGELFF	TGTGCCACCAGTGATTTTAGGTCCGGCGGGGAGCTGTTTTTT
TRBV9	TRBJ2-7	-	-	CASSPRPVGYEQYF	TGTGCCAGCAGCCCCCGTCCCGTGGGGTACGAGCAGTACTTC
TRBV4-1	TRBJ2-1	-	few	CASSPVQGPNEQFF	TGCGCCAGCAGCCCGGTACAGGGCCCCAATGAGCAGTTCTTC
TRBV19	TRBJ2-3	-	-	CASSRAFTDTQYF	TGTGCCAGTAGTAGGGCGTTCACAGATACGCAGTATTTT
TRBV7-8	TRBJ2-7	TRBD2	many	CASSFASGRASYEQYF	TGTGCCAGCAGCTTCGCTAGCGGGAGAGCTTCCTACGAGCAGTACTTC
TRBV7-6	TRBJ2-5	-	few	CASSPNWGRLETQYF	TGTGCCAGCAGCCCAAACTGGGGAAGGTTGGAGACCCAGTACTTC
TRBV4-1	TRBJ1-1	-	-	CASSPVGMRGKDTEAFF	TGCGCCAGCAGCCCCGTAGGAATGAGGGGGAAGGACACTGAAGCTTTCTTT
TRBV7-8	TRBJ1-2	-	-	CASSSGGGANGYTF	TGTGCCAGCAGCTCCGGGGGGGGTGCCAATGGCTACACCTTC
TRBV7-6	TRBJ2-1	TRBD2	-	CASSILAGGSYNEQFF	TGTGCCAGCAGCATACTAGCGGGGGGCTCCTACAATGAGCAGTTCTTC
TRBV15	TRBJ2-1	-	once	CATSEGRIYNEQFF	TGTGCCACCAGCGAGGGGCGGATCTACAATGAGCAGTTCTTC
TRBV14	TRBJ2-3	-	few	CASSQPHSAPGTDTQYF	TGTGCCAGCAGCCAACCGCATAGCGCCCCAGGCACAGATACGCAGTATTTT
TRBV30	TRBJ2-1	-	once	CAWSVMHSSYNEQFF	TGTGCCTGGAGTGTTATGCATTCGTCCTACAATGAGCAGTTCTTC
TRBV6-5	TRBJ2-1	TRBD2	many	CASRPRVAGSSYNEQFF	TGTGCCAGCAGGCCCCGTGTAGCGGGAAGCTCCTACAATGAGCAGTTCTTC
TRBV5-1	TRBJ1-2	-	-	CASSLFAHESDPDDYGYTF	TGCGCCAGCAGCTTGTTTGCTCACGAATCCGACCCAGATGACTATGGCTACACCTTC
TRBV7-9	TRBJ2-7	-	-	CASSLVNAGYEQYF	TGTGCCAGCAGCTTAGTAAACGCGGGTTACGAGCAGTACTTC
TRBV24-1	TRBJ2-2	-	-	CATSDRTENTGELFF	TGTGCCACCAGTGACCGGACCGAGAACACCGGGGAGCTGTTTTTT
TRBV6-2/TRBV6-3	TRBJ1-2	-	few	CASRPGNRGYGYTF	TGTGCCAGCAGGCCAGGGAATAGAGGCTATGGCTACACCTTC
TRBV4-1	TRBJ1-1	TRBD1	-	CASSQDFGWDRRAFF	TGCGCCAGCAGCCAAGATTTTGGGTGGGACAGGCGGGCTTTCTTT
TRBV2	TRBJ2-5	-	-	CASSELAVQETQYF	TGTGCCAGCAGTGAACTTGCCGTTCAAGAGACCCAGTACTTC
TRBV29-1	TRBJ2-1	-	medium-sized	CSVERNNEQFF	TGCAGCGTTGAACGAAACAATGAGCAGTTCTTC
TRBV3-1	TRBJ2-7	-	few	CASSPSWGDEQYF	TGTGCCAGCAGCCCCTCGTGGGGAGACGAGCAGTACTTC
TRBV20-1	TRBJ2-1	-	-	CSAVAASSYNEQFF	TGCAGTGCTGTAGCGGCTAGCTCCTACAATGAGCAGTTCTTC
TRBV29-1	TRBJ1-1	-	once	CSVLNSGRAMNTEAFF	TGCAGCGTGTTGAATTCAGGGAGGGCTATGAACACTGAAGCTTTCTTT
TRBV20-1	TRBJ1-2	-	-	CSAYHVKGDYGYTF	TGCAGTGCGTACCATGTGAAGGGCGACTATGGCTACACCTTC
TRBV29-1	TRBJ2-3	TRBD2	-	CSVAGTSFAPDTQYF	TGCAGCGTCGCCGGGACTAGCTTCGCACCAGATACGCAGTATTTT
TRBV5-6	TRBJ1-1	TRBD1	-	CASSLNRGENTEAFF	TGTGCCAGCAGCTTGAACAGGGGAGAAAACACTGAAGCTTTCTTT